What follows are 5 T cell receptor beta chains derived from one specimen sequenced in a study of T cells after yellow fever vaccination. Using its own MiXCR run on the 5' RACE reads, TCRdb lists one record per CDR3 protein. The profile shows 100,000 or so distinct CDR3 sequences, over 8% of them singletons. Source: CD8+ T cells not binding an NS4B(214-222) dextramer, sorted from PBMCs, taken more than 14 days after the first yellow fever vaccination. These receptors were collected from a man between 18 and 35 years old who received the YFV17D yellow fever vaccine.

The chain links TRBV7-2 to TRBJ1-2; D not certain. The CDR3 is made up of 13 amino acids. V was clipped by 1 base and J by 3 bases, with 6 bases between them. The V gene's germline CDR1 is SGHTA and CDR2 FQGNSA. The CDR3 loop reads CASSLGQHYGYTF. Here the CDR3 DNA reads TGTGCCAGCAGCTTAGGTCAGCACTATGGCTACACCTTC.

A few counts support this clonotype. The J gene is TRBJ2-2, the V gene TRBV30; 10 bases map to TRBD2. Germline CDR1 and CDR2: GTSNPN and SVGIG (reference sequence). Trimming at V came to 2 bases and at J to 6 bases, leaving 3 bases not matched to a gene. The CDR3 is 14 amino acids. The CDR3 loop is CAWSYSGGAGELFF. Written as DNA, the CDR3 is TGTGCCTGGAGTTACAGCGGGGGGGCCGGGGAGCTGTTTTTT.

This clonotype has more than one count but fewer than ten. V is TRBV9 and J is TRBJ1-1, with D hard to call. The CDR3 sequence is 15 residues long. The V and J ends lost 0 bases and 0 bases respectively, with 9 bases between them. Germline V gene data show CDR1 as SGDLS and CDR2 as YYNGEE. CDR3 loop: CASSVGVALNTEAFF. For the CDR3, the DNA is TGTGCCAGCAGCGTAGGAGTGGCCCTGAACACTGAAGCTTTCTTT.

This clonotype was observed a few times. The chain's CDR3 is CASSYGESYNEQFF. CDR3 sequence (DNA): TGTGCCAGCAGTTACGGTGAGAGCTACAATGAGCAGTTCTTC. The chain couples TRBV6-2 or TRBV6-3 to TRBJ2-1; D is unresolved. V was trimmed by 2 bases and J by 3 bases, leaving 8 bases between them. The CDR3 spans 14 residues. CDR1 is MNHEY, CDR2 SVGEGT, per germline.

The DNA for the CDR3 is TGTGCCAGCAGCTCTAATCCGGGCCCCGTC. It is translated as CASSSNPGPV. The gene calls are TRBV7-3 and TRBJ2-7; no clear D gene. This CDR3 is 10 amino acids long. The germline CDR1 and CDR2 sequences are SGHTA and FQGTGA.